Listed below are T cell receptor beta chains from one sample, sequenced in a study of T cell changes during pregnancy in multiple sclerosis. TCRdb keeps only in-frame clones here, not all; method: immunoSEQ multiplex PCR. Here the sample spans tens of thousands of clones, around 93% being singletons. The sample in question was CD4+ T cells from peripheral blood mononuclear cells, obtained in the third trimester of pregnancy. These receptors were collected from a female donor with multiple sclerosis, enrolled in a pregnancy study. Both conserved end residues are part of each CDR3. Expanded clones get a size class; other rows say once, few or many, or leave the size out.

clone_size: .; v_call: TRBV19; cdr3_length: 15; j_call: TRBJ2-2; cdr3_aa: CASSRTVSNTGELFF
clone_size: .; v_call: TRBV27; cdr3_length: 15; j_call: TRBJ1-3; cdr3_aa: CASRTQGTDWNTIYF
clone_size: .; v_call: TRBV6-1; cdr3_length: 13; j_call: TRBJ2-7; cdr3_aa: CASEDRGTYEQYF
clone_size: .; v_call: TRBV29-1; cdr3_length: 14; j_call: TRBJ1-3; cdr3_aa: CSAASLRPGNTIYF
clone_size: .; v_call: TRBV5-1; cdr3_length: 14; j_call: TRBJ1-1; cdr3_aa: CASSLGAMNTEAFF
clone_size: .; v_call: TRBV7-6; cdr3_length: 17; j_call: TRBJ2-3; cdr3_aa: CASTALTSGRATDTQYF
clone_size: .; v_call: TRBV19; cdr3_length: 14; j_call: TRBJ1-5; cdr3_aa: CASSMGLPNQPQHF
clone_size: .; v_call: TRBV6-5; cdr3_length: 14; j_call: TRBJ1-1; cdr3_aa: CASSWVGGYTEAFF
clone_size: .; v_call: TRBV15; cdr3_length: 16; j_call: TRBJ2-6; cdr3_aa: CATSRDRGTGANVLTF
clone_size: .; v_call: TRBV19; cdr3_length: 13; j_call: TRBJ1-2; cdr3_aa: CASSSSGNYGYTF
clone_size: once; v_call: TRBV18; cdr3_length: 16; j_call: TRBJ2-7; cdr3_aa: CASSPLTGTASYEQYF
clone_size: .; v_call: TRBV6-6; cdr3_length: 15; j_call: TRBJ2-3; cdr3_aa: CASTLQGARTDTQYF
clone_size: .; v_call: TRBV5-5; cdr3_length: 16; j_call: TRBJ1-2; cdr3_aa: CASSRMSVGADYGYTF
clone_size: .; v_call: TRBV7-2; cdr3_length: 16; j_call: TRBJ1-3; cdr3_aa: CASSRRTTGTGNTIYF
clone_size: .; v_call: TRBV30; cdr3_length: 17; j_call: TRBJ2-5; cdr3_aa: CAWSSIWTSGSGETQYF
clone_size: .; v_call: TRBV27; cdr3_length: 17; j_call: TRBJ1-6; cdr3_aa: CASSFLPTGLYNSPLHF
clone_size: .; v_call: TRBV19; cdr3_length: 14; j_call: TRBJ2-7; cdr3_aa: CASSPLGRSYEQYF
clone_size: .; v_call: TRBV28; cdr3_length: 11; j_call: TRBJ2-7; cdr3_aa: CASKRVYEQYF
clone_size: .; v_call: TRBV7-9; cdr3_length: 18; j_call: TRBJ1-1; cdr3_aa: CASSLSRQGFFSNTEAFF
clone_size: .; v_call: TRBV5-4; cdr3_length: 16; j_call: TRBJ2-5; cdr3_aa: CASSLSSSGGQETQYF
clone_size: .; v_call: TRBV29-1; cdr3_length: 14; j_call: TRBJ1-1; cdr3_aa: CSVGGRMGNTEAFF
clone_size: .; v_call: TRBV5-4; cdr3_length: 18; j_call: TRBJ2-2; cdr3_aa: CASSPRSGGVLNTGELFF
clone_size: .; v_call: TRBV29-1; cdr3_length: 14; j_call: TRBJ2-7; cdr3_aa: CSVAPGTGTYEQYF
clone_size: .; v_call: TRBV6-1; cdr3_length: 17; j_call: TRBJ1-4; cdr3_aa: CASSEFPAADGDEKLFF
clone_size: .; v_call: TRBV7-2; cdr3_length: 13; j_call: TRBJ1-4; cdr3_aa: CASSQQEGEKLFF
clone_size: few; v_call: TRBV2; cdr3_length: 14; j_call: TRBJ1-1; cdr3_aa: CASSALSGNTEAFF
clone_size: .; v_call: TRBV19; cdr3_length: 11; j_call: TRBJ2-7; cdr3_aa: CGAGGSYEQYF
clone_size: .; v_call: TRBV7-3; cdr3_length: 14; j_call: TRBJ2-1; cdr3_aa: CASSLLSSYNEQFF